The 14 T cell receptor beta chains in this list originate from one sample, sequenced in a study of T-cell memory formation after mild COVID-19. TCRdb itself ran the 5' RACE reads through MiXCR, one entry per CDR3 protein. This table has about 340,000 distinct CDR3 sequences, roughly 15% appearing once. Sequenced material: PBMCs or a T cell subset sorted from them (not recorded which). The receptors were gathered from a young man who had mild COVID-19 (a few samples of this study predate the infection). Cell type and time point are not known.

This clonotype turned up a few times. The gene calls are TRBV29-1 and TRBJ2-7; TRBD1 is a possible D gene (6 bases). The germline gives CDR1 SQVTM, CDR2 ANQGSEA. Trimming cost V 3 bases and J 5 bases, with 11 bases left between them. This CDR3 has 12 amino acids. CDR3 bases: TGCAGCGTTGACTTGGGGGCCGACGAGCAGTACTTC. As protein: CSVDLGADEQYF.

This clonotype was seen a handful of times. This chain links TRBV4-2 with TRBJ2-2; D is unclear. Looked up from germline, CDR1 is LGHNA and CDR2 is YNFKEQ. This CDR3 region has 15 residues. V gave up 0 bases and J gave up 8 bases, with 13 bases separating them. In DNA form, the CDR3 reads TGTGCCAGCAGCCAAGAGCCCCACGATAGAGGGGAGCTGTTTTTT. This sequence encodes CASSQEPHDRGELFF.

This clonotype came up many times. The chain carries TRBV5-1 and TRBJ2-3; D possibly corresponds to TRBD2 (5 bases). The CDR3 is 14 amino acids. Germline CDR1 and CDR2: SGHRS and YFSETQ. V lost 4 bases and J 2 bases, leaving 11 bases between the germline ends. The CDR3 here is CASSLAQDTDTQYF. The CDR3 nucleotides are TGCGCCAGCAGCCTAGCTCAGGACACAGATACGCAGTATTTT.

The J gene is TRBJ2-3, the V gene TRBV4-3; 10 bases match TRBD2. The CDR3 spans 17 residues. The germline V gene encodes CDR1 LGHNA and CDR2 YSLEER. J gave up 8 bases and V 4 bases, and 15 bases lay outside the gene matches. CDR3 in amino acids: CASSRAKRGGPRGTQYF. CDR3 nucleotide sequence: TGCGCCAGCAGCCGCGCAAAGCGGGGGGGGCCCCGGGGTACGCAGTATTTT.

The V call is TRBV4-3, the J call TRBJ2-3, with 8 bases that match TRBD2. Germline loops: CDR1 LGHNA, CDR2 YSLEER. V dropped 2 bases and J dropped 5; count of bases not matched to a gene: 12. This CDR3 contains 17 residues. CDR3 nucleotides: TGCGCCAGCAGCCAACAGCCGGGGGGGGCCGGTGGAGATACGCAGTATTTT. This translates into CASSQQPGGAGGDTQYF.

The table lists this clonotype with a few counts. This chain's CDR3 is CASSLTPTRVNTEAFF. DNA of the CDR3: TGCGCCAGCAGCCTCACCCCTACTCGAGTGAACACTGAAGCTTTCTTT. The rearrangement uses TRBV4-3 and TRBJ1-1; D is undetermined. This CDR3 has 16 residues. CDR1 is LGHNA, CDR2 YSLEER, per germline. V lost 4 bases, J lost 0 bases, and 15 bases lay in between.

This clonotype was counted between two and nine times. The chain couples TRBV5-1 to TRBJ2-3; D unresolved. This CDR3 has 12 residues. Germline V lookup: CDR1 SGHRS, CDR2 YFSETQ. The V and J ends lost 0 bases and 5 bases respectively, with 4 bases between them. The CDR3 loop is CASSLEKDTQYF. The CDR3 DNA sequence: TGCGCCAGCAGCTTGGAGAAAGATACGCAGTATTTT.

The rearrangement links TRBV7-6 to TRBJ2-6, with D tentatively TRBD2 (5 bases). V lost 1 base and J 4 bases, leaving 11 bases between the germline ends. CDR3 length: 16 amino acids. Germline V CDR1 and CDR2: SGHVS, FNYEAQ. The chain's CDR3 is CASSLEASGGANVLTF. The DNA for the CDR3 is TGTGCCAGCAGCTTAGAGGCTTCGGGAGGGGCCAACGTCCTGACTTTC.

The chain combines TRBV4-3 with TRBJ1-2; TRBD1 is a possible D gene (5 bases). Germline CDR1 and CDR2: LGHNA and YSLEER. The CDR3 contains 15 residues. Trimming took off 4 bases at V and 5 bases at J, with 17 bases between the two ends. The CDR3 sequence is CASSLSGTVGYGYTF. CDR3 coding DNA: TGCGCCAGCAGCCTTTCCGGGACCGTTGGATATGGCTACACCTTC.

V gene TRBV6-2 or TRBV6-3 combines with J gene TRBJ2-7; no clear D. The germline V gene encodes CDR1 MNHEY and CDR2 SVGEGT. CDR3 length: 16 amino acids. The germline V and J ends were trimmed by 0 bases and 4 bases, with 16 bases remaining between them. DNA for the CDR3: TGTGCCAGCAGTTACTCGAACTCCCCGGCATCTTACGAGCAGTACTTC. This codes for CASSYSNSPASYEQYF.

The chain couples TRBV4-3 to TRBJ2-5; D unclear. This CDR3 is built from 15 residues. Trimming stripped 0 bases from V and 3 bases from J, with 11 bases between. Germline V CDR1 and CDR2: LGHNA, YSLEER. The CDR3 loop is CASSQDGKQKETQYF. CDR3 nucleotide sequence: TGCGCCAGCAGCCAAGATGGGAAACAGAAAGAGACCCAGTACTTC.

The chain links TRBV7-9 to TRBJ2-1, with TRBD1 matching 10 bases. This CDR3 has 19 amino acids. The germline V gene has CDR1 SEHNR and CDR2 FQNEAQ (reference sequence). V shed 5 bases and J 6 bases; nucleotides not matched to a gene: 19. The CDR3 DNA reads as TGTGCCAGCAGCCAGCACCGGGACAGGGGAGAGGGACCAGGCAATGAGCAGTTCTTC. This encodes CASSQHRDRGEGPGNEQFF.

The V and J genes are TRBV3-1 and TRBJ2-4; D might be TRBD2 (7 bases). Trimming pared 4 bases from V and 12 bases from J, leaving 22 bases between. From germline, CDR1 is LGHDT and CDR2 YNNKEL (reference sequence). The CDR3 loop spans 15 amino acids. The CDR3 region has the DNA TGTGCCAGCAGCCCACCCTTGGTGGAGGGGGGGGGTCAGTACTTC. This codes for CASSPPLVEGGGQYF.

The CDR3 reads CATRDREDQPQHF. The CDR3, as DNA: TGTGCCACCCGAGACAGGGAAGATCAGCCCCAGCATTTT. The gene calls are TRBV10-3 and TRBJ1-5, with 7 bases identical to TRBD1. Germline values: CDR1 ENHRY, CDR2 SYGVKD. With 10 bases clipped from V and 5 bases from J, the junction kept 8 bases outside the gene matches. This CDR3 spans 13 amino acids.